Shown below are 25 T cell receptor beta chains from a single sample sequenced in a study of CXCR3-negative and CXCR3-positive naive CD8 T cells. The study, taken as a whole, reports: Against CXCR3-negative naive cells, CXCR3-positive naive cells showed more hydrophobic TRB CDR3s.

Their antigens are not known. Libraries were UMI-labeled 5' RACE TRB cDNA. Each CDR3 protein gets one entry in TCRdb, which reprocessed the 5' RACE reads and gives no DNA. Recorded for this sample: 84,000 or so distinct CDR3 sequences. Sequencing was done on a sample of naive CXCR3+ CD8+ T cells from blood. Regarding subset: CD45RO-CCR7+CD27+CD95- naive CD8+ T cells expressing CXCR3 (TNR3+). The receptors come from a human donor in good health. Some clones in this sample may be carry-over from other donors' samples.

The J gene is TRBJ2-7, the V gene TRBV5-1; there is no DNA to check the TCRdb D call of TRBD1. CDR1 is SGHRS, CDR2 YFSETQ, per germline. This CDR3 is 15 amino acids long. This chain's CDR3 is CASSYGTGSGYEQYF.

The CDR3 spells CSAFPDRAGYEQYF. The chain couples TRBV20-1 to TRBJ2-7; TCRdb selects TRBD1, and the lack of DNA leaves this call unchecked. CDR1 and CDR2 (germline): DFQATT, SNEGSKA (reference sequence). The CDR3 sequence is 14 residues long.

The chain is built from TRBV23-1 and TRBJ2-1; TCRdb names TRBD1, which stays unverified in the absence of DNA. TRBV23-1 is known as an ORF, though its function is uncertain. There are 17 residues in the CDR3. The CDR3 reads CASRTYGTGGAHNEQFF.

The chain uses TRBV3-1 and TRBJ1-2. The germline gives CDR1 LGHDT, CDR2 YNNKEL (reference sequence). The CDR3 consists of 12 residues. The CDR3 is CASSQDRRGYTF.

The chain couples TRBV29-1 to TRBJ2-7; no DNA is available, so the TRBD2 call from TCRdb remains unchecked. The germline CDR1 and CDR2 sequences are SQVTM and ANQGSEA. The CDR3 length is 13 residues. The CDR3 sequence is CSAWSYAGDEQYF.

This sequence joins TRBV29-1 and TRBJ2-7. Per the germline V gene, CDR1 is SQVTM and CDR2 is ANQGSEA. The CDR3 loop spans 11 amino acids. The CDR3 reads CSVELSYEQYF.

The rearrangement joins TRBV21-1 to TRBJ2-7; TCRdb lists TRBD2, though no DNA is available to test this call. TRBV21-1 is a pseudogene locus. The length of the CDR3 is 15 residues. The CDR3 loop is CASWASGRASYEQYF.

The chain links TRBV4-3 to TRBJ2-5; TCRdb designates TRBD1, a call that cannot be tested without DNA. The length of the CDR3 is 15 residues. Germline V gene sequence: CDR1 LGHNA, CDR2 YSLEER. CDR3 region: CASSQGTGLEETQYF.

This sequence joins TRBV27 and TRBJ1-2; TCRdb names TRBD1, which stays unverified in the absence of DNA. This CDR3 contains 14 residues. The germline V gene has CDR1 MNHEY and CDR2 SMNVEV (reference sequence). This chain's CDR3 is CASSFATPGYGYTF.

The gene calls are TRBV25-1 and TRBJ1-3. The germline gives CDR1 MGHDK, CDR2 SYGVNS. The CDR3 sequence is 12 residues long. This CDR3 reads CASSAPPDTIYF. The variable domain in full, completed from reference TRBV25-1 and TRBJ1-3, reads EADIYQTPRYLVIGTGKKITLECSQTMGHDKMYWYQQDPGMELHLIHYSYGVNSTEKGDLSSESTVSRIRTEHFPLTLESARPSHTSQYLCASSAPPDTIYFGEGSWLTVV.

The chain uses TRBV6-6 and TRBJ2-1; the D gene TCRdb calls, TRBD2, cannot be checked with no DNA. Germline CDR1 reads MNHNY; CDR2 reads SVGAGI (reference sequence). The CDR3 totals 14 residues. The CDR3 sequence: CASSPKGLAEREFF.

The chain combines TRBV6-6 with TRBJ2-3; TCRdb reports TRBD1, a call that lacks DNA to check it against. Germline V gene data show CDR1 as MNHNY and CDR2 as SVGAGI (reference sequence). The CDR3 has 14 amino acids. CDR3 in amino acids: CASSYLGGADTQYF.

The genes are TRBV29-1 and TRBJ2-1; no DNA is available, so the TRBD1 call from TCRdb remains unchecked. CDR3 length: 18 amino acids. Germline values: CDR1 SQVTM, CDR2 ANQGSEA. The CDR3 sequence: CSVEPGLGGWALYNEQFF.

The rearrangement links TRBV27 to TRBJ1-2; without DNA, the TCRdb call of TRBD1 cannot be checked. The CDR3 is 13 residues long. From germline, CDR1 is MNHEY and CDR2 SMNVEV (reference sequence). The CDR3 protein is CASSIQGYYGYTF.

The rearrangement links TRBV7-9 to TRBJ1-1. Germline CDR1 reads SEHNR; CDR2 reads FQNEAQ (reference sequence). CDR3 length equals 16 residues. The CDR3 loop reads CASSLGGVYLNTEAFF.

The chain is built from TRBV11-2 and TRBJ2-3; no DNA is available, so the TRBD2 call from TCRdb remains unchecked. This CDR3 region has 18 residues. Per the germline V gene, CDR1 is SGHAT and CDR2 is FQNNGV. CDR3 region: CASSSHYLAGPSTDTQYF.

The V call is TRBV5-5, the J call TRBJ2-1. This CDR3 contains 14 residues. Germline CDR1 and CDR2: SGHKS and YYEKEE (reference sequence). CDR3 in amino acids: CASSPVAAHNEQFF.

The chain combines TRBV5-1 with TRBJ1-1. This CDR3 has 14 residues. The germline V gene has CDR1 SGHRS and CDR2 YFSETQ. This CDR3 is CASSLVVVGTEAFF.

This chain connects TRBV7-9 to TRBJ2-3; checking the TCRdb D call of TRBD2 is not possible without DNA. In germline, CDR1 is SEHNR, CDR2 FQNEAQ (reference sequence). The CDR3 sequence is 18 residues long. The CDR3 is CASSSGTSGGPHTDTQYF.

This chain connects TRBV19 to TRBJ1-1; the TRBD1 assignment by TCRdb is unverifiable without DNA. Germline-derived CDR1 and CDR2 are LNHDA and SQIVND (reference sequence). The CDR3 length is 15 residues. The CDR3 region is CASSIDTGEGTEAFF.

The J gene is TRBJ2-3, the V gene TRBV7-9; TCRdb calls TRBD1, which cannot be checked without DNA. The CDR3 has 14 amino acids. Germline values: CDR1 SEHNR, CDR2 FQNEAQ (reference sequence). The chain's CDR3 is CASSSQGAGDTQYF.

CDR3 in amino acids: CASSSGGSNQPQHF. The chain recombines TRBV12-3 or TRBV12-4 with TRBJ1-5. This CDR3 contains 14 residues.

The chain combines TRBV6-4 with TRBJ2-3; TCRdb picks TRBD1, but there is no DNA to check that call. CDR3 length equals 15 residues. Germline-derived CDR1 and CDR2 are MRHNA and SNTAGT. The CDR3 region is CASSDSGQGADTQYF.

The chain has TRBV29-1 and TRBJ2-7; TCRdb calls TRBD2, which cannot be checked without DNA. The CDR3 runs to 16 residues. Germline CDR1 and CDR2: SQVTM and ANQGSEA. The CDR3 reads CSVVFWREVSSYEQYF.

The rearrangement uses TRBV5-5 and TRBJ2-2; TCRdb outputs TRBD1, but without DNA this stays unchecked. Germline V lookup: CDR1 SGHKS, CDR2 YYEKEE (reference sequence). The length of the CDR3 is 12 residues. The CDR3 is CASSFDRDQLFF.